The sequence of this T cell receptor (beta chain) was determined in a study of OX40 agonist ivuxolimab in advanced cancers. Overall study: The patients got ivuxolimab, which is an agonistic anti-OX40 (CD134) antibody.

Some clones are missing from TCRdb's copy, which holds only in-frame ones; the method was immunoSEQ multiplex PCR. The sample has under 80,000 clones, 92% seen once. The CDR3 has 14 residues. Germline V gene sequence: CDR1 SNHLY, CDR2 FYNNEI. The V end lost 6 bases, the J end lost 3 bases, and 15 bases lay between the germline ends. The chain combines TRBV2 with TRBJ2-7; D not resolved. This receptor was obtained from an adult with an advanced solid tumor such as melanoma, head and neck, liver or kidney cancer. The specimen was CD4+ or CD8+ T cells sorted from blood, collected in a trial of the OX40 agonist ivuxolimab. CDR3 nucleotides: TGTGCCAGCAGCGCCCCTAATTCGATCTACGAGCAGTACTTC. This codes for CASSAPNSIYEQYF.